A single sample is the source of the 24 T cell receptor beta chains below, sequenced in a study of blood T cells in healthy people across ages. A sample-barcoded 5' primer and a J-beta primer mix were used in a second PCR of roughly 7 to 11 cycles. MiXCR, applied by TCRdb to the 5' RACE reads, yields one record per CDR3 protein. Among around 1,700,000 distinct CDR3 sequences listed, about 28% were seen once. Material: blood. Receptors originate from a woman in her twenties or thirties in good health.

The CDR3 reads CAWSGSRDNEQFF. CDR3 nucleotides: TGTGCCTGGAGTGGTTCGAGGGACAATGAGCAGTTCTTC. V gene TRBV30 combines with J gene TRBJ2-1; tentatively, D is TRBD2 (5 bases). This CDR3 has 13 amino acids. Trimming cost V 1 base and J 5 bases, with 9 bases left between them. Looked up from germline, CDR1 is GTSNPN and CDR2 is SVGIG (reference sequence).

This clonotype was recorded at least ten times. This chain connects TRBV5-1 to TRBJ2-3; 7 positions match TRBD1. The V and J ends lost 6 bases and 5 bases, in that order; junction bases with no gene match: 12. There are 15 residues in the CDR3. Germline CDR1 SGHRS, CDR2 YFSETQ. CDR3 sequence (DNA): TGCGCCAGCAAACCGACAGGGCCCGCCGGAGATACGCAGTATTTT. Amino acids: CASKPTGPAGDTQYF.

This clonotype showed up just a few times. V usage is TRBV12-3 or TRBV12-4 and J usage is TRBJ2-3, with D perhaps TRBD2 (5 bases). The CDR3 is made up of 13 amino acids. V was cut by 5 bases and J by 4 bases, with 10 bases left in between. CDR3 loop: CASSRVGADTQYF. Written as DNA, the CDR3 is TGTGCCAGCAGTCGAGTGGGAGCAGATACGCAGTATTTT.

This clonotype occurred once. A read error may produce the germline difference seen at one junction end. The V gene is TRBV5-5, the J gene TRBJ2-1, with D tentatively TRBD2 (7 bases). This CDR3 comprises 15 residues. From germline, CDR1 is SGHKS and CDR2 YYEKEE (reference sequence). The CDR3 here is CAGSLDTLAGAEWVF. Here the CDR3 DNA reads TGTGCCGGTAGCTTGGACACCCTGGCGGGGGCTGAGTGGGTCTTC.

This chain connects TRBV9 to TRBJ2-7; 8 bases agree with TRBD1. V gave up 3 bases and J gave up 2 bases; unmatched junction bases: 4. The CDR3 extends over 14 amino acids. Germline CDR1 SGDLS, CDR2 YYNGEE. Here the CDR3 reads CASSATGGPYEQYF. In DNA, the CDR3 is TGTGCCAGCAGCGCTACAGGGGGACCCTACGAGCAGTACTTC. Based on the CDR3 plus reference TRBV9 and TRBJ2-7, the full variable domain is DSGVTQTPKHLITATGQRVTLRCSPRSGDLSVYWYQQSLDQGLQFLIQYYNGEERAKGNILERFSAQQFPDLHSELNLSSLELGDSALYFCASSATGGPYEQYFGPGTRLTVT.

The sample holds a few counts of this clonotype. The chain joins TRBV6-1 to TRBJ1-1; D might be TRBD1 (5 bases). Looked up from germline, CDR1 is MNHNS and CDR2 is SASEGT. CDR3 length equals 13 residues. Trimming left V 3 bases short and J 7 bases short, with 12 bases between. In nucleotides, the CDR3 is TGTGCCAGCAGTGAGTTCAGGGCCAATGAAGCTTTCTTT. Protein: CASSEFRANEAFF.

The J gene is TRBJ2-5, the V gene TRBV2; TRBD2 aligns across 7 bases. Losses at the gene ends were 4 bases for V and 5 bases for J; bases not matched to a gene: 4. Germline assignment: CDR1 SNHLY and CDR2 FYNNEI. The length of the CDR3 is 13 residues. CDR3 sequence reads: CASSGEGGETQYF. For the CDR3, the DNA is TGTGCCAGCAGTGGGGAGGGAGGGGAGACCCAGTACTTC.

This clonotype was detected many times. The rearrangement joins TRBV28 to TRBJ2-7; 7 bases match TRBD1. The CDR3 consists of 15 residues. From germline, CDR1 is MDHEN and CDR2 SYDVKM. The V and J ends lost 6 bases and 2 bases, in that order; junction bases with no gene match: 10. CDR3 bases: TGTGCCAGCAGCCGCCGTGGGACAGCTACCTACGAGCAGTACTTC. It specifies CASSRRGTATYEQYF.

The chain's CDR3 is CASTGGEKLFF. The CDR3 bases are TGTGCCAGCACGGGCGGCGAAAAACTGTTTTTT. J is TRBJ1-4 and V is TRBV12-3 or TRBV12-4; D is unresolved. The CDR3 contains 11 residues. V was pared by 7 bases and J by 8 bases, with 8 bases between.

The CDR3, as DNA: TGCGCCAGCAGCTTGGATTGGGGGACAGGGCGGGCCACTGAAGCTTTCTTT. This sequence encodes CASSLDWGTGRATEAFF. V usage is TRBV5-1 and J usage is TRBJ1-1; 9 bases line up with TRBD1. This CDR3 has 17 residues. Germline trimming cut 0 bases from V and 4 bases from J; bases unmatched to any gene: 10. Germline CDR1 SGHRS, CDR2 YFSETQ.

This clonotype has more than one count but fewer than ten. The chain carries TRBV4-2 and TRBJ2-3; no reliable D call. V lost 2 bases and J 3 bases, leaving 15 bases between the germline ends. This CDR3 comprises 16 residues. CDR1 is LGHNA, CDR2 YNFKEQ, per germline. The CDR3 DNA follows: TGTGCCAGCAGCCAACGACCAGAGAGGTGGACAGATACGCAGTATTTT. This encodes CASSQRPERWTDTQYF.

The chain recombines TRBV12-3 or TRBV12-4 with TRBJ1-6, with 7 bases identical to TRBD1. CDR3 size: 15 residues. The V segment lost 5 bases and the J segment 7 bases; nucleotides outside the gene matches: 8. The CDR3 DNA is TGTGCCAGCAGTCGGGGGGACAGAAGGAATTCACCCCTCCACTTT. Its translation: CASSRGDRRNSPLHF.

This clonotype appeared a few times. CDR3 sequence (DNA): TGCGCCAGCAGTCTCGACCTCAGCTCCTACAATGAGCAGTTCTTC. Protein sequence: CASSLDLSSYNEQFF. The rearrangement links TRBV5-1 to TRBJ2-1, with D unresolved. Trimming removed 5 bases at V and 0 bases at J, with 12 bases between. CDR3 length: 15 amino acids. Germline V lookup: CDR1 SGHRS, CDR2 YFSETQ.

Ten or more counts support this clonotype. Mismatch with germline at one junction end may stem from a read error. The chain carries TRBV5-1 and TRBJ2-7, with D perhaps matching TRBD1 (6 bases). Germline CDR1 reads SGHRS; CDR2 reads YFSETQ. The CDR3 is made up of 13 amino acids. The CDR3: CASSFTGPYEQYF. CDR3 bases: TGTGCCAGCAGTTTTACAGGGCCCTACGAGCAGTACTTC.

The rearrangement joins TRBV6-5 to TRBJ2-3, with 7 bases that match TRBD2. CDR1 and CDR2 (germline): MNHEY, SVGAGI. This CDR3 contains 16 residues. The trim removed 5 bases at V and 2 bases at J, leaving 10 bases unmatched. CDR3 residues: CASSPRTRRTTDTQYF. The CDR3 coding sequence is TGTGCCAGCAGTCCACGGACTAGGAGAACCACAGATACGCAGTATTTT.

The CDR3 DNA follows: TGTGCCAGCAGAGTTTACAGGGGCTCGGGTGAAGCTTTCTTT. Protein sequence: CASRVYRGSGEAFF. The J gene is TRBJ1-1, the V gene TRBV6-1, with TRBD1 matching 7 bases. CDR1 and CDR2 (germline): MNHNS, SASEGT. This CDR3 has 14 amino acids. The ends lost 6 bases at V and 7 bases at J; junction bases unmatched: 11.

This clonotype was detected only a few times. The chain links TRBV19 to TRBJ2-1, with 10 bases matching TRBD1. The length of the CDR3 is 17 residues. V trimming: 3 bases; J trimming: 0 bases; junction bases outside the gene matches: 5. Germline-derived CDR1 and CDR2 are LNHDA and SQIVND (reference sequence). The DNA of the CDR3 is TGTGCCAGTAGTATTGTGACAGGGGGCAGCTCCTACAATGAGCAGTTCTTC. Translation gives CASSIVTGGSSYNEQFF.

With respect to this clonotype: A much larger clone lies one base from this, so it may be a read error. The CDR3 DNA sequence: TGCAGTGCGCCTAAAGACAGGGGTCACGAGCAGTTCTTC. Encoded protein: CSAPKDRGHEQFF. The rearrangement links TRBV20-1 to TRBJ2-1; 8 bases line up with TRBD1. Trimming at V came to 6 bases and at J to 10 bases, leaving 11 bases not matched to a gene. This CDR3 has 13 amino acids. Germline V CDR1 and CDR2: DFQATT, SNEGSKA (reference sequence).

This clonotype was seen more than once but under ten times. J is TRBJ2-1 and V is TRBV9, with D unclear. Trimming took off 3 bases at V and 4 bases at J, with 23 bases between the two ends. The germline gives CDR1 SGDLS, CDR2 YYNGEE. The CDR3 runs 18 residues. The chain's CDR3 is CASSAGPSRPMIYNEQFF. Written as DNA, the CDR3 is TGTGCCAGCAGCGCCGGGCCATCCCGCCCTATGATTTACAATGAGCAGTTCTTC.

V and J are TRBV29-1 and TRBJ1-3, with D uncertain. CDR1 and CDR2 from the germline V gene are SQVTM and ANQGSEA. The CDR3 is made up of 13 amino acids. V gave up 8 bases and J gave up 2 bases, with 13 bases separating them. CDR3 loop: CSISIGTGNTIYF. CDR3 nucleotide sequence: TGCAGCATATCGATAGGAACTGGAAACACCATATATTTT.

This clonotype was counted ten times or more. The V gene is TRBV12-5, the J gene TRBJ2-5; unclear D gene. V was cut by 1 base and J by 4 bases, with 10 bases left in between. This CDR3 region has 14 residues. Germline V gene lookup returns CDR1 LGHNT and CDR2 FRNRAP. This CDR3 reads CASGLGERRETQYF. The CDR3 nucleotides are TGTGCTAGTGGTTTGGGTGAGAGGCGAGAGACCCAGTACTTC.

A note on this clonotype: Since a much larger clone is just one base distant, this may be a read error. The chain joins TRBV2 to TRBJ2-4; D gene uncertain. This CDR3 region has 14 residues. CDR1 is SNHLY and CDR2 is FYNNEI in the germline V gene. Deletions cut 6 bases from V and 0 bases from J, with 9 bases between. For the CDR3, the DNA is TGTGCCAGCAGGGACGGAATAGCCAAAAACATTCAGTACTTC. Its protein product is CASRDGIAKNIQYF.

The chain recombines TRBV29-1 with TRBJ2-1, with D perhaps TRBD1 or TRBD2 (7 bases each). Between the trimmed V and J ends, which lost 7 bases and 0 bases, there was a span of 16 bases. Germline assignment: CDR1 SQVTM and CDR2 ANQGSEA. The CDR3 loop spans 15 amino acids. The CDR3, as DNA: TGCAGCGGGCGACAGGGCGGGAGCTCCTACAATGAGCAGTTCTTC. Amino acids: CSGRQGGSSYNEQFF.

This clonotype appeared many times. V gene TRBV15 combines with J gene TRBJ2-7, with a tentative D call TRBD2 (5 bases). Trimming removed 4 bases at V and 5 bases at J, with 15 bases between. Germline V gene sequence: CDR1 LNHNV, CDR2 YYDKDF (reference sequence). The CDR3 totals 14 residues. The CDR3 spells CATSTTGVTHEQYF. CDR3 coding DNA: TGTGCCACCAGCACGACCGGGGTAACCCACGAGCAGTACTTC.